This note documents a single T cell receptor (beta chain) sequence. CDR1 and CDR2 (germline): SEHNR, FQNEAQ (reference sequence). CDR3 size: 16 residues. V was pared by 5 bases and J by 8 bases, with 8 bases of the junction left unmatched. The sample originates from a study of shared clonotypes between healthy human individuals. Sequencing was performed with immunoSEQ multiplex PCR; in TCRdb, only in-frame clones are kept and a portion is missing. The data show roughly 2 million clones, just under 95% seen once. CD45RO-negative, CCR7-positively selected cells formed the naive CD8 fraction, excluding terminally differentiated effector memory CD45RA+ cells.

Material: naive CD8+ T cells sorted from blood. The chain employs TRBV7-9 and TRBJ2-1; 14 bases match TRBD2. This receptor was taken from a man aged 18 to 29 in good health. The CDR3 spells CASSRLAGGPRDEQFF. The CDR3 nucleotides are TGTGCCAGCAGCCGACTAGCGGGAGGGCCGAGGGATGAGCAGTTCTTC.